This entry describes one T cell receptor beta chain. Through a sample-barcoded 5' primer and a J-beta primer mix, a second PCR was run for roughly 6 to 11 cycles. TCRdb re-analysed the 5' RACE reads in MiXCR, keeping a single row per CDR3 protein. The data show 500,000 to 550,000 distinct CDR3 sequences, less than 25% seen once. Germline lookup yields CDR1 SGHRS and CDR2 YFSETQ. V shed 4 bases and J shed 1 base, with 17 bases lying between them. The CDR3 totals 16 residues. The source of the sample is a study of blood T cells in healthy people across ages. Separately, the same data were catalogued under a study of T cells of mothers and their children.

This clonotype was sampled from a boy between 10 and 17 years old in good health. The chain is built from TRBV5-1 and TRBJ2-5, with D perhaps matching TRBD1 (6 bases). Sequenced material: blood. The CDR3: CASSPNKQGAQETQYF. Written as DNA, the CDR3 is TGCGCCAGCAGCCCGAATAAACAGGGCGCCCAAGAGACCCAGTACTTC. Using reference TRBV5-1 and TRBJ2-5 for the parts outside the CDR3, the full variable domain is KAGVTQTPRYLIKTRGQQVTLSCSPISGHRSVSWYQQTPGQGLQFLFEYFSETQRNKGNFPGRFSGRQFSNSRSEMNVSTLELGDSALYLCASSPNKQGAQETQYFGPGTRLLVL.